Sequencing of this T cell receptor beta chain was carried out in a study of cytomegalovirus exposure and HLA in healthy donors. Between the trimmed V and J ends, which lost 5 bases and 5 bases, there was a span of 6 bases. There are 10 residues in the CDR3. Germline CDR1 DFQATT, CDR2 SNEGSKA (reference sequence). Use of 60 Vbeta and 13 Jbeta primers characterized the PCR. Assay used: immunoSEQ multiplex PCR; TCRdb lists only in-frame clones, some missing. The table has 100,000 to 140,000 clones, around 74% seen once. Study outcomes and limitations: With DRB1 most and HLA-C fewest, TCR association rates differed between HLA loci in a later analysis. Cytomegalovirus status was reportedly diagnosed by the classifier with high sensitivity and specificity. Later on, a genetic analysis was performed. It linked a missense variant in DCLRE1C with V- and J-gene trimming of TCR beta.

With respect to this clone: Its target is not known.

Sequenced sample: PBMCs. J is TRBJ2-5 and V is TRBV20-1; D is unclear. The origin of this receptor is a woman aged 40-49 years in good health and CMV-seropositive. As DNA, the CDR3 is TGCAGTGCTTACTATGAGACCCAGTACTTC. Its protein product is CSAYYETQYF.